A single sample gave rise to the 6 T cell receptor beta chains below, sequenced in a study of T cells in Graves' hyperthyroidism and ophthalmopathy. The TCR beta CDR3 regions underwent amplification using RNA transcripts as the source. A first-round RT-PCR of the TCR CDR3 used the HTBI primer set. MiXCR, run by TCRdb on the multiplex PCR reads, gives a single entry per CDR3 protein. The data hold some 300,000 distinct CDR3 sequences, with roughly 13% observed a single time. The material sequenced was blood. The receptor set was obtained from a woman in her forties with Graves' hyperthyroidism.

This clonotype was seen a few times. The chain joins TRBV6-2 or TRBV6-3 to TRBJ1-6, with D perhaps TRBD1 (6 bases). Germline CDR1 reads MNHEY; CDR2 reads SVGEGT. V gave up 8 bases and J gave up 7 bases, with 12 bases separating them. This CDR3 contains 13 residues. The CDR3 nucleotides read TGTGCCAGCTCACAGGGAGAGAATTCACCCCTCCACTTT. It specifies CASSQGENSPLHF.

This chain joins TRBV4-2 and TRBJ2-1, with 9 bases fitting TRBD2. The V and J ends lost 0 bases and 8 bases, in that order; junction bases with no gene match: 5. This CDR3 region has 15 residues. Germline CDR1 LGHNA, CDR2 YNFKEQ. This CDR3 reads CASSQDGTSIDEQFF. The CDR3 DNA is TGTGCCAGCAGCCAAGATGGGACTAGCATCGATGAGCAGTTCTTC.

The rearrangement joins TRBV7-9 to TRBJ2-1; TRBD2 is a possible D gene (6 bases). The germline V and J ends were trimmed by 4 bases and 2 bases, with 9 bases remaining between them. CDR1 is SEHNR, CDR2 FQNEAQ, per germline (reference sequence). The CDR3 has 14 amino acids. CDR3 in amino acids: CASSWDFAYNEQFF. The CDR3 nucleotides read TGTGCCAGCAGCTGGGACTTCGCCTACAATGAGCAGTTCTTC.

This clonotype was recorded many times. The V call is TRBV30, the J call TRBJ2-1; 14 nucleotides align to TRBD2. CDR1 is GTSNPN and CDR2 is SVGIG in the germline V gene (reference sequence). J was trimmed by 6 bases and V by 2 bases; bases with no gene match: 3. The CDR3 covers 15 residues. DNA of the CDR3: TGTGCCTGGAGTACGGGACTAGCGGGAGTCAATGAGCAGTTCTTC. This codes for CAWSTGLAGVNEQFF.

The rearrangement links TRBV20-1 to TRBJ1-1, with 8 bases identical to TRBD1. Trimming removed 2 bases from V and 0 bases from J; junction bases left unmatched: 8. The V gene's germline CDR1 is DFQATT and CDR2 SNEGSKA (reference sequence). The CDR3 has 16 residues. The CDR3 DNA follows: TGCAGTGCTAGAATACAGGGGGGGAATCTGAACACTGAAGCTTTCTTT. Encoded protein: CSARIQGGNLNTEAFF.

This clonotype was seen many times. This chain connects TRBV29-1 to TRBJ1-1; a weak D match, TRBD1 (5 bases). Germline V lookup: CDR1 SQVTM, CDR2 ANQGSEA. The V end was cut by 7 bases, the J end by 2 bases, with 14 bases between. The CDR3 totals 13 residues. The CDR3 spells CSGRQYSNTEAFF. The CDR3 coding sequence is TGCAGCGGACGACAGTACTCAAACACTGAAGCTTTCTTT.